Presented here are 14 T cell receptor beta chains from one specimen sequenced in a study of tumor-infiltrating lymphocytes in localized non-small cell lung cancer. Assay used: immunoSEQ multiplex PCR; TCRdb lists only in-frame clones, some missing. The top ten clones hold more than 10% of a sample with roughly 12,000 clones, 65% to 85% of them seen once. Sequenced sample: uninvolved lung tissue not adjacent to the tumor. The receptors originated from a human donor with non-small cell lung cancer.

This sequence joins TRBV20-1 and TRBJ1-5; D remains unclear. The CDR3 has 11 amino acids. CDR1 is DFQATT, CDR2 SNEGSKA, per germline (reference sequence). The V and J ends lost 7 bases and 11 bases respectively, with 15 bases between them. The CDR3 loop is CSVLGSVAQHF. CDR3 DNA: TGCAGTGTACTTGGGAGTGTGGCCCAGCATTTT.

The rearrangement uses TRBV10-2 and TRBJ2-3; 8 nucleotides align to TRBD2. Germline V gene data show CDR1 as WSHSY and CDR2 as SAAADI. The CDR3 totals 15 residues. V was clipped by 2 bases and J by 0 bases; unmatched bases: 1. The CDR3 coding sequence is TGCGCCAGCAGTGAGGCGGGGGGTAGCACAGATACGCAGTATTTT. Translating it yields CASSEAGGSTDTQYF.

The chain carries TRBV28 and TRBJ1-1, with 9 bases that match TRBD1. The ends lost 8 bases at V and 0 bases at J; junction bases unmatched: 7. The CDR3 has 15 residues. CDR1 MDHEN and CDR2 SYDVKM come from the germline V gene. The CDR3 here is CASGRTGALNTEAFF. CDR3 nucleotide sequence: TGTGCCAGCGGAAGGACAGGGGCCTTGAACACTGAAGCTTTCTTT. The entire variable domain, with the rest obtained from reference TRBV28 and TRBJ1-1, is as follows: DVKVTQSSRYLVKRTGEKVFLECVQDMDHENMFWYRQDPGLGLRLIYFSYDVKMKEKGDIPEGYSVSREKKERFSLILESASTNQTSMYLCASGRTGALNTEAFFGQGTRLTVV.

The chain uses TRBV27 and TRBJ2-7; either TRBD1 or TRBD2 may supply D (5 bases each). Germline values: CDR1 MNHEY, CDR2 SMNVEV (reference sequence). Trimming took 0 bases from V and 5 from J, leaving 8 bases between them. The CDR3 consists of 13 residues. The CDR3 protein is CASSLSRGNEQYF. As DNA, the CDR3 is TGTGCCAGCAGTTTATCGAGGGGAAACGAGCAGTACTTC.

This clone was detected once. The V gene is TRBV11-2, the J gene TRBJ2-1; TRBD2 aligns across 14 bases. The CDR3 has 17 amino acids. V shed 0 bases, J shed 8 bases, and the junction held 6 bases outside the gene matches. Per germline, CDR1 SGHAT and CDR2 FQNNGV. The CDR3 spells CASSLEGTSGGGYEQFF. CDR3 DNA sequence: TGTGCCAGCAGCTTAGAAGGGACTAGCGGGGGAGGGTATGAGCAGTTCTTC. Full variable domain (outside the CDR3, taken from reference TRBV11-2 and TRBJ2-1): EAGVAQSPRYKIIEKRQSVAFWCNPISGHATLYWYQQILGQGPKLLIQFQNNGVVDDSQLPKDRFSAERLKGVDSTLKIQPAKLEDSAVYLCASSLEGTSGGGYEQFFGPGTRLTVL.

CDR3 amino acids: CASRDPDRGGSVQHF. The CDR3 nucleotides are TGTGCCAGTAGGGATCCGGACAGGGGAGGGAGTGTTCAGCATTTT. The chain links TRBV19 to TRBJ1-5; 9 bases line up with TRBD1. Germline V gives CDR1 LNHDA, CDR2 SQIVND (reference sequence). The CDR3 is made up of 15 amino acids. V was pared by 6 bases and J by 13 bases, with 16 bases of the junction left unmatched.

This rearrangement joins TRBV7-2 to TRBJ1-6, with D unclear. The germline V and J ends were trimmed by 1 base and 8 bases, with 12 bases remaining between them. Germline V CDR1 and CDR2: SGHTA, FQGNSA. This CDR3 comprises 15 residues. CDR3 in DNA: TGTGCCAGCAGCTTAGGAGGGAGGGCCCATTCACCCCTCCACTTT. Translated: CASSLGGRAHSPLHF.

This clone was counted a few times. This chain joins TRBV7-9 and TRBJ2-1; 8 positions match TRBD2. Germline V gives CDR1 SEHNR, CDR2 FQNEAQ (reference sequence). After removal of 4 bases from V and 5 bases from J, the junction contained 4 bases not matched to a gene. The length of the CDR3 is 14 residues. CDR3 in DNA: TGTGCCAGCAGCTCAACTAGCGGTCACAATGAGCAGTTCTTC. Protein product: CASSSTSGHNEQFF. The variable domain in full, completed from reference TRBV7-9 and TRBJ2-1, reads DTGVSQNPRHKITKRGQNVTFRCDPISEHNRLYWYRQTLGQGPEFLTYFQNEAQLEKSRLLSDRFSAERPKGSFSTLEIQRTEQGDSAMYLCASSSTSGHNEQFFGPGTRLTVL.

The rearrangement uses TRBV2 and TRBJ1-1; 10 nucleotides match TRBD1. CDR1 SNHLY and CDR2 FYNNEI come from the germline V gene. The CDR3 runs to 14 residues. V lost 6 bases, J lost 4 bases, and 5 bases stayed unmatched. The CDR3 loop reads CASRPDRGPTEAFF. The CDR3 DNA reads as TGTGCCAGCAGACCCGACAGGGGGCCCACTGAAGCTTTCTTT.

The chain couples TRBV6-5 to TRBJ1-3; D uncertain. Trimming left V 7 bases short and J 0 bases short, with 1 base between. Germline CDR1 is MNHEY and CDR2 is SVGAGI. The CDR3 runs to 11 residues. The chain's CDR3 is CASNSGNTIYF. The CDR3 nucleotides are TGTGCCAGCAACTCTGGAAACACCATATATTTT.

J is TRBJ2-2 and V is TRBV2; D is possibly TRBD2 (5 bases). V was pared by 5 bases and J by 6 bases, with 13 bases between. The CDR3 sequence is 14 residues long. Germline CDR1 and CDR2: SNHLY and FYNNEI. The CDR3 DNA reads TGTGCCAGCAGTCTCCTAGCCTACCCCGGGGAGCTGTTTTTT. Translated: CASSLLAYPGELFF. Drawing the rest from reference TRBV2 and TRBJ2-2, the complete variable domain is EPEVTQTPSHQVTQMGQEVILRCVPISNHLYFYWYRQILGQKVEFLVSFYNNEISEKSEIFDDQFSVERPDGSNFTLKIRSTKLEDSAMYFCASSLLAYPGELFFGEGSRLTVL.

This clone has just a few counts. The rearrangement uses TRBV7-2 and TRBJ1-2; D unclear. Trimming took off 4 bases at V and 6 bases at J, with 18 bases between the two ends. Germline CDR1 is SGHTA and CDR2 is FQGNSA. The CDR3 runs to 15 residues. CDR3 bases: TGTGCCAGCAGCTCCGGCCCAGATTGGGCCGATGGCTACACCTTC. Amino acid sequence: CASSSGPDWADGYTF.

This clone was counted once. The chain uses TRBV4-2 and TRBJ2-1, with 7 bases aligning to TRBD2. This CDR3 region has 16 residues. The V segment lost 4 bases and the J segment 6 bases; nucleotides outside the gene matches: 12. Germline CDR1 reads LGHNA; CDR2 reads YNFKEQ. The CDR3 DNA is TGTGCCAGCAGCCCAGCGGGGAGTTTTAACCCCAATGAGCAGTTCTTC. Translation gives CASSPAGSFNPNEQFF.

The chain is built from TRBV2 and TRBJ1-1; unclear D gene. The CDR3 is made up of 15 amino acids. V was shortened by 5 bases and J by 0 bases, with 13 bases between the two germline ends. Germline V gene sequence: CDR1 SNHLY, CDR2 FYNNEI. This chain's CDR3 is CASSPRTDMNTEAFF. The CDR3 coding sequence is TGTGCCAGCAGTCCCCGGACGGATATGAACACTGAAGCTTTCTTT.